Listed below are T cell receptor beta chains from one sample, sequenced in a study of post-analysis software for immune sequencing data. TCRdb reanalysed the PCR reads using MiXCR and keeps one entry per CDR3 protein. Here the sample spans roughly 600,000 distinct CDR3 sequences, about 44% being singletons. What was sequenced was blood. These receptors were taken from a girl between 5 and 17 years old with multiple sclerosis. The CDR3 runs from the conserved cysteine through the conserved F or W. Each record gives: V gene, D gene, J gene, clone size, CDR3 protein, CDR3 DNA. A D gene is named only where the DNA matches it firmly. Clone size is stated in some rows and not others, as once, few, many or a class when expanded.

>TRBV19|-|TRBJ2-7|few
CASSPTGNYEQYF
TGTGCCAGTTCCCCGACAGGCAACTACGAGCAGTACTTC
>TRBV15|-|TRBJ2-1|few
CATSWPRDFPFF
TGTGCCACCAGCTGGCCCCGGGACTTCCCGTTCTTC
>TRBV12-3/TRBV12-4|-|TRBJ2-3|-
CASSPNAARGTDTQYF
TGTGCCAGCAGTCCAAATGCGGCGCGAGGCACAGATACGCAGTATTTT
>TRBV4-1|-|TRBJ1-2|-
CASSQGDGRGYTF
TGCGCCAGCAGCCAAGGGGACGGACGGGGCTACACCTTC
>TRBV3-1|-|TRBJ1-5|-
CASSQDIHQPQHF
TGTGCCAGCAGCCAAGATATACATCAGCCCCAGCATTTT
>TRBV7-2|-|TRBJ1-2|many
CASSTSFNYGYTF
TGTGCCAGCAGCACAAGCTTTAACTATGGCTACACCTTC
>TRBV6-2/TRBV6-3|-|TRBJ2-7|-
CASSGSTSYEQYF
TGTGCCAGCAGCGGGTCCACCTCCTACGAGCAGTACTTC
>TRBV20-1|TRBD2|TRBJ2-3|-
CSARAGLAHNTDTQYF
TGCAGTGCTAGGGCTGGACTAGCACATAACACAGATACGCAGTATTTT
>TRBV12-3/TRBV12-4|TRBD2|TRBJ2-1|few
CASSLRTGTSGRAYEQFF
TGTGCCAGCAGTTTGAGGACCGGGACTAGCGGGAGGGCCTATGAGCAGTTCTTC
>TRBV5-5|-|TRBJ2-7|-
CASSLIDNSYEQYF
TGTGCCAGCAGCTTGATCGATAACTCCTACGAGCAGTACTTC